This T cell receptor beta chain appears in the sequencing data of a study of cytomegalovirus exposure and HLA in healthy donors. The CDR3 covers 8 residues. Germline-derived CDR1 and CDR2 are SGHNT and YYREEE (reference sequence). PCR used 60 Vbeta primers and 13 Jbeta primers. The table came from immunoSEQ multiplex PCR; TCRdb's copy has only in-frame clones and leaves some out. The data show under 200,000 clones, with around 80% seen just once and approximately 2.4% held by the top ten. The source material was PBMCs. The receptor was derived from a woman in her fifties or sixties in good health and CMV-seronegative. The chain combines TRBV5-4 with TRBJ2-1, with D unresolved. The CDR3 region is CSIGEQFF. DNA for the CDR3: TGTTCTATCGGTGAGCAGTTCTTC.